These 27 T cell receptor beta chains were all obtained from the same sample, sequenced in a study of blood T cell repertoires in COVID-19. Profiling relied on immunoSEQ multiplex PCR, and the TCRdb table lists in-frame clones only, not all of them. The sample has around 100,000 clones, under 90% seen once; the top ten hold over 10%. Sample: peripheral blood. These receptors were collected from a human donor in a cohort sampled during active or convalescent COVID-19.

This chain joins TRBV27 and TRBJ1-2; TRBD1 aligns across 12 bases. The CDR3 has 18 residues. The V segment lost 1 base and the J segment 5 bases; nucleotides outside the gene matches: 11. Per the germline V gene, CDR1 is MNHEY and CDR2 is SMNVEV (reference sequence). CDR3 sequence: CASSLWVGTGGAQYGYTF. The CDR3 region has the DNA TGTGCCAGCAGTTTATGGGTCGGGACAGGGGGCGCGCAGTATGGCTACACCTTC.

This clone has only one observation. The genes are TRBV6-5 and TRBJ1-3; tentative D call: TRBD1 (5 bases). Germline assignment: CDR1 MNHEY and CDR2 SVGAGI. The CDR3 is 14 residues long. The germline V and J ends were trimmed by 4 bases and 4 bases, with 11 bases remaining between them. The CDR3 DNA is TGTGCCAGCAGTTCCGCAGGGATCGGAAACACCATATATTTT. Its translation: CASSSAGIGNTIYF.

CDR3 amino acids: CASSQGQGPNNSPLHF. DNA of the CDR3: TGTGCCAGCAGCCAAGGACAGGGCCCAAATAATTCACCCCTCCACTTT. The V call is TRBV3-1 (or the pseudogene TRBV3-2), the J call TRBJ1-6; 7 bases line up with TRBD1. The V gene end was trimmed by 1 base and the J gene end by 5 bases; junction bases not matched to a gene: 5. This CDR3 is 16 amino acids long. In germline, CDR1 is LGHDT, CDR2 YNNKEL (reference sequence).

The CDR3 reads CSVEIIGRDGYTF. The CDR3 DNA is TGCAGCGTTGAAATTATCGGTCGAGATGGCTACACCTTC. The chain uses TRBV29-1 and TRBJ1-2; D ambiguous. This CDR3 has 13 amino acids. Germline CDR1 is SQVTM and CDR2 is ANQGSEA. Trimming removed 2 bases at V and 6 bases at J, with 13 bases between.

This clone was counted a few times. The rearrangement uses TRBV4-2 and TRBJ2-1; 13 bases line up with TRBD2. CDR1 and CDR2 from the germline V gene are LGHNA and YNFKEQ. V lost 5 bases and J lost 9; bases outside the gene matches: 7. The CDR3 consists of 15 residues. The CDR3 spells CASSSRLAGGSEQFF. The CDR3 nucleotides read TGTGCCAGCAGCTCCCGACTAGCGGGGGGAAGTGAGCAGTTCTTC.

The chain carries TRBV5-1 and TRBJ1-6; TRBD1 matches 9 bases. The CDR3 runs 16 residues. From germline, CDR1 is SGHRS and CDR2 YFSETQ. With V trimmed by 3 bases and J by 7 bases, 8 bases remained unmatched. The CDR3 DNA follows: TGCGCCAGCAGCTGGGGACTGGGACAGGGAAATTCACCCCTCCACTTT. It is translated as CASSWGLGQGNSPLHF. The full variable domain, completed using reference TRBV5-1 and TRBJ1-6, is KAGVTQTPRYLIKTRGQQVTLSCSPISGHRSVSWYQQTPGQGLQFLFEYFSETQRNKGNFPGRFSGRQFSNSRSEMNVSTLELGDSALYLCASSWGLGQGNSPLHFGNGTRLTVT.

The rearrangement joins TRBV10-3 to TRBJ1-1; possibly TRBD1 for D (6 bases). The V end was cut by 7 bases, the J end by 3 bases, with 12 bases between. The CDR3 length is 13 residues. Germline loops: CDR1 ENHRY, CDR2 SYGVKD. The CDR3 reads CAIKGPGDTEAFF. CDR3 coding DNA: TGTGCCATCAAAGGCCCAGGGGACACTGAAGCTTTCTTT.

This chain links TRBV6-2 or TRBV6-3 with TRBJ2-1; 12 bases align to TRBD2. Germline CDR1 reads MNHEY; CDR2 reads SVGEGT. This CDR3 contains 17 residues. Trimming cost V 2 bases and J 6 bases; bases outside gene matches: 8. DNA of the CDR3: TGTGCCAGCAGTTACCCAGGGCCTAGCGGGGGGGTCAATGAGCAGTTCTTC. It specifies CASSYPGPSGGVNEQFF.

The V and J genes are TRBV28 and TRBJ1-2; 7 nucleotides match TRBD1. The germline V gene has CDR1 MDHEN and CDR2 SYDVKM. The CDR3 sequence is 15 residues long. Germline trimming cut 3 bases from V and 1 base from J; bases unmatched to any gene: 5. CDR3 in amino acids: CASSFPTGNNYGYTF. The CDR3 region has the DNA TGTGCCAGCAGTTTCCCGACAGGGAATAACTATGGCTACACCTTC.

The J gene is TRBJ2-2, the V gene TRBV7-9, with 9 bases matching TRBD1. CDR1 is SEHNR, CDR2 FQNEAQ, per germline (reference sequence). The ends lost 5 bases at V and 4 bases at J; junction bases unmatched: 2. The CDR3 length is 14 residues. The CDR3 region has the DNA TGTGCCAGCAGCCCGGGACAGGGCACCGGGGAGCTGTTTTTT. It translates to CASSPGQGTGELFF. Drawing the rest from reference TRBV7-9 and TRBJ2-2, the complete variable domain is DTGVSQNPRHKITKRGQNVTFRCDPISEHNRLYWYRQTLGQGPEFLTYFQNEAQLEKSRLLSDRFSAERPKGSFSTLEIQRTEQGDSAMYLCASSPGQGTGELFFGEGSRLTVL.

The chain couples TRBV18 to TRBJ1-1; a possible D gene is TRBD1 (6 bases). CDR1 KGHSH and CDR2 LQKENI come from the germline V gene. The CDR3 has 16 amino acids. With 4 bases removed from V and 3 bases from J, the gap between germline ends came to 18 bases. Here the CDR3 DNA reads TGTGCCAGCTCACTGGACAGACGGGCTCGGGACACTGAAGCTTTCTTT. This gives the protein CASSLDRRARDTEAFF.

This clone was found a few times. V usage is TRBV5-5 and J usage is TRBJ1-5; tentative D call: TRBD1 (6 bases). CDR1 SGHKS and CDR2 YYEKEE come from the germline V gene (reference sequence). The CDR3 extends over 15 amino acids. The V end was cut by 2 bases, the J end by 4 bases, with 13 bases between. The DNA for the CDR3 is TGTGCCAGCAGCTTTGGGGGGGCAGGGAATCAGCCCCAGCATTTT. Its protein product is CASSFGGAGNQPQHF.

The chain uses TRBV4-2 and TRBJ2-7; 13 bases line up with TRBD2. CDR3 length equals 16 residues. Per the germline V gene, CDR1 is LGHNA and CDR2 is YNFKEQ. V was clipped by 3 bases and J by 0 bases; unmatched bases: 2. The CDR3 protein is CASSQTSGGFSYEQYF. The CDR3 nucleotides read TGTGCCAGCAGCCAGACTAGCGGGGGGTTCTCCTACGAGCAGTACTTC.

V usage is TRBV6-5 and J usage is TRBJ1-1; 7 bases map to TRBD1. This CDR3 is built from 14 residues. V gave up 6 bases and J gave up 2 bases; unmatched junction bases: 6. Germline lookup yields CDR1 MNHEY and CDR2 SVGAGI. The CDR3 DNA is TGTGCCAGCAGGGGGGACAGAAAAAACACTGAAGCTTTCTTT. This gives the protein CASRGDRKNTEAFF.

The V call is TRBV25-1, the J call TRBJ1-1; possible D gene TRBD1, 5 bases. In germline, CDR1 is MGHDK, CDR2 SYGVNS. The CDR3 sequence is 15 residues long. V lost 8 bases and J lost 5, with 21 bases in between. CDR3 bases: TGTGCCAGCGGATCGGACGTCTCCCGGGGGACTGAAGCTTTCTTT. It encodes CASGSDVSRGTEAFF.

This sequence joins TRBV4-1 and TRBJ1-2, with unresolved D. Germline V gene lookup returns CDR1 MGHRA and CDR2 YSYEKL. Trimming took 2 bases from V and 4 from J, leaving 11 bases between them. The CDR3 covers 14 residues. CDR3 sequence: CASSQMVGIYGYTF. CDR3 bases: TGCGCCAGCAGCCAAATGGTTGGCATCTATGGCTACACCTTC.

The V gene is TRBV6-7, the J gene TRBJ1-2, with TRBD1 identical over 8 bases. TRBV6-7 belongs to the ORF category, with a function that is uncertain. The ends lost 7 bases at V and 4 bases at J; junction bases unmatched: 11. This CDR3 contains 15 residues. CDR3 sequence: CASTPRTGLGYGYTF. The CDR3 DNA follows: TGTGCCAGCACTCCAAGGACAGGGCTGGGCTATGGCTACACCTTC.

The chain is built from TRBV4-1 and TRBJ1-2; TRBD1 aligns across 10 bases. Trimming cost V 1 base and J 2 bases; bases outside gene matches: 7. Looked up from germline, CDR1 is MGHRA and CDR2 is YSYEKL. The CDR3 has 17 residues. The CDR3: CASSQVRGQGLNYGYTF. CDR3 in DNA: TGCGCCAGCAGCCAAGTTCGGGGACAGGGGTTAAACTATGGCTACACCTTC.

The genes are TRBV7-9 and TRBJ1-6; D gene uncertain. The CDR3 has 13 amino acids. Germline V gene sequence: CDR1 SEHNR, CDR2 FQNEAQ (reference sequence). V was clipped by 2 bases and J by 7 bases, with 6 bases between them. CDR3 bases: TGTGCCAGCAGCTTAACCGGGAATTCACCCCTCCACTTT. Protein: CASSLTGNSPLHF.

The chain recombines TRBV6-6 with TRBJ2-5, with 15 bases fitting TRBD2. V was clipped by 7 bases and J by 6 bases; unmatched bases: 6. The CDR3 totals 15 residues. Germline V gene data show CDR1 as MNHNY and CDR2 as SVGAGI (reference sequence). The CDR3 reads CASNGLAGGPQTQYF. CDR3 bases: TGTGCCAGCAACGGACTAGCGGGGGGGCCCCAGACCCAGTACTTC.

This chain links TRBV29-1 with TRBJ2-3, with no clear D. This CDR3 is built from 12 residues. Germline loops: CDR1 SQVTM, CDR2 ANQGSEA. V was trimmed by 7 bases and J by 5 bases, leaving 13 bases between them. The CDR3 sequence: CSGGLGGDTQYF. CDR3 nucleotides: TGCAGCGGCGGCCTGGGTGGAGATACGCAGTATTTT.

The rearrangement joins TRBV4-3 to TRBJ2-7; possible D gene TRBD1, 6 bases. Germline V gives CDR1 LGHNA, CDR2 YSLEER. The CDR3 runs to 16 residues. The V end lost 0 bases, the J end lost 7 bases, and 19 bases lay between the germline ends. The CDR3 DNA reads as TGCGCCAGCAGCCAAGATAGCAACAGGGTCTTCGATGAGCAGTACTTC. This codes for CASSQDSNRVFDEQYF.

The chain has TRBV19 and TRBJ1-2; maybe TRBD1 (6 bases). The V end was cut by 4 bases, the J end by 4 bases, with 13 bases between. The CDR3 contains 14 residues. Germline CDR1 and CDR2: LNHDA and SQIVND (reference sequence). CDR3 residues: CASSTEQGFYGYTF. For the CDR3, the DNA is TGTGCCAGTAGTACCGAACAGGGTTTCTATGGCTACACCTTC.

The chain is built from TRBV6-2 or TRBV6-3 and TRBJ1-2; 8 bases match TRBD1. V was clipped by 2 bases and J by 6 bases; unmatched bases: 8. The CDR3 covers 15 residues. The V gene's germline CDR1 is MNHEY and CDR2 SVGEGT. DNA of the CDR3: TGTGCCAGCAGTTACGCGGACAGGGTTTCGGATGGCTACACCTTC. Encoded protein: CASSYADRVSDGYTF.

The V call is TRBV6-5, the J call TRBJ2-3; 8 positions match TRBD1. Trimming took 2 bases from V and 4 from J; bases not matched to a gene: 5. The germline CDR1 and CDR2 sequences are MNHEY and SVGAGI. This CDR3 spans 15 amino acids. CDR3 DNA sequence: TGTGCCAGCAGTTACAATTCAGGGGGCCCAGATACGCAGTATTTT. This codes for CASSYNSGGPDTQYF.

This chain links TRBV19 with TRBJ2-1; TRBD1 matches at 7 bases. V lost 3 bases to trimming and J lost 5 bases; unmatched junction nucleotides: 7. The CDR3 extends over 15 amino acids. Germline CDR1 and CDR2: LNHDA and SQIVND (reference sequence). CDR3 sequence reads: CASSIRQGTNNEQFF. The CDR3 bases are TGTGCCAGTAGTATCCGACAGGGTACGAACAATGAGCAGTTCTTC.

This clone was detected a few times. The chain recombines TRBV5-6 with TRBJ1-1; 8 nucleotides line up with TRBD1. Germline-derived CDR1 and CDR2 are SGHDT and YYEEEE. With 3 bases clipped from V and 6 bases from J, the junction kept 16 bases outside the gene matches. CDR3 size: 17 residues. In DNA form, the CDR3 reads TGTGCCAGCAGCTGGACCCGGGACAGGACCATGGGGGCTGAAGCTTTCTTT. This gives the protein CASSWTRDRTMGAEAFF.